This TCR beta chain emerged from a study of T-cell memory formation after mild COVID-19. Overall study context: TCR clusters were mostly confined to one donor each. The study's findings and limits: Mostly located in CM and EM were contracting CD4+ clones, with contracting CD8+ clones located in EMRA. A second wave expanding day 15 to 37 was CD4+-biased; contracting clones were balanced.

Libraries for TCRalpha and TCRbeta carried sample barcodes and unique molecular identifiers via 5'RACE. TCRdb ran MiXCR on the 5' RACE reads and lists one entry per CDR3 protein. The data contain almost 350,000 distinct CDR3 sequences, about 20% of them singletons. Points on this clonotype: Its antigen is not identified.

Germline V gives CDR1 SQVTM, CDR2 ANQGSEA. The CDR3 sequence is 13 residues long. Trimming removed 6 bases from V and 6 bases from J; junction bases left unmatched: 2. The receptor's source is a man younger than 35 who had mild COVID-19 (a few samples of this study predate the infection). Cell type and time point are not known. Sequencing was carried out using PBMCs or a T cell subset sorted from them (not recorded which). The V gene is TRBV29-1, the J gene TRBJ2-2, with 12 bases lining up with TRBD2. CDR3: CSVASGGAGELFF. For the CDR3, the DNA is TGCAGCGTGGCTAGCGGGGGGGCCGGGGAGCTGTTTTTT.